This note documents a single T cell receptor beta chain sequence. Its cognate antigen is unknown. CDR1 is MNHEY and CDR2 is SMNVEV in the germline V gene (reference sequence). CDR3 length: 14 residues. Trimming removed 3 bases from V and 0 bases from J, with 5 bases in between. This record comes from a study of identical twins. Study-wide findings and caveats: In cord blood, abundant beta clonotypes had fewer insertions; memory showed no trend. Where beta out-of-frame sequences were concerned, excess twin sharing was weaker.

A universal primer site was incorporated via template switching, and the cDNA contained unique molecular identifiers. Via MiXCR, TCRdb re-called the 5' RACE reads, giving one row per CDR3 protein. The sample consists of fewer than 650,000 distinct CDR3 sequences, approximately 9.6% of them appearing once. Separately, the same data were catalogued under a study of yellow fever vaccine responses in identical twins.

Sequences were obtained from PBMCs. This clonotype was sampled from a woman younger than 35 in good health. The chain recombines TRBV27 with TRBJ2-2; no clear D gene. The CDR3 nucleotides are TGTGCCAGCAGTTTTCCCTCGAACACCGGGGAGCTGTTTTTT. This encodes CASSFPSNTGELFF.